This record covers a single T cell receptor (beta chain). Its specificity is unknown. CDR3 length: 15 residues. Germline V gene sequence: CDR1 LNHDA, CDR2 SQIVND (reference sequence). Trimming removed 3 bases at V and 3 bases at J, with 11 bases between. This entry comes from a study of cytomegalovirus exposure and HLA in healthy donors. Findings of the study overall: Among immune exposure information, only CMV serostatus was available.

The PCR ran on 60 Vbeta and 13 Jbeta primers. This table comes from immunoSEQ multiplex PCR, and its TCRdb copy is limited to in-frame clones, with some not included. The sample lists over 150,000 clones, more than 85% occurring once. Sequencing was carried out using PBMCs. The chain combines TRBV19 with TRBJ2-2; D is possibly TRBD1 (6 bases). The TCR was taken from a girl under two years old in good health and CMV-seronegative. As DNA, the CDR3 is TGTGCCAGTAGTATTCCCGGACAGTACACCGGGGAGCTGTTTTTT. It codes for CASSIPGQYTGELFF. Filled out from reference TRBV19 and TRBJ2-2, the complete variable domain reads DGGITQSPKYLFRKEGQNVTLSCEQNLNHDAMYWYRQDPGQGLRLIYYSQIVNDFQKGDIAEGYSVSREKKESFPLTVTSAQKNPTAFYLCASSIPGQYTGELFFGEGSRLTVL.